The clone carrying this T cell receptor (beta chain) has more than one count but fewer than ten. Antigen: not known. This specimen belongs to a study of a mutant IDH1 vaccine in newly diagnosed glioma. Study-wide context: Vaccinations were initiated 4-6 weeks following radiotherapy alone, or were given together with temozolomide cycles. Earlier treatment was radiotherapy, temozolomide, or both, with most getting both.

Measured with immunoSEQ multiplex PCR; TCRdb has only the in-frame clones, and not every one. The table lists roughly 30,000 clones, around 83% of them singletons. Time point here: week 5, during vaccination. A 20-mer mutant IDH1 peptide at 300 ug was injected subcutaneously with topical imiquimod. Specimen: PBMCs, collected from a glioma patient whose treatment included an IDH1 peptide vaccine. The clonotype originates from a man aged 25 to 45 with glioma.

The CDR3 nucleotides read TGTGCCAGCAGTGACGTTTCAGGGACTGAAGCTTTCTTT. Translation gives CASSDVSGTEAFF. This chain joins TRBV25-1 and TRBJ1-1; D possibly corresponds to TRBD1 (5 bases). The V gene lost 3 bases and the J gene lost 5 bases, with 10 bases spanning the gap. CDR3 length: 13 amino acids. Germline V gene data show CDR1 as MGHDK and CDR2 as SYGVNS.